This is a list of T cell receptor beta chains from one sample in a study of cytomegalovirus exposure and HLA in healthy donors. Sequenced by immunoSEQ multiplex PCR; TCRdb stores in-frame clones only, minus some. This table has 80,000 to 100,000 clones, roughly 78% appearing once. Sequenced material: PBMCs. The receptors come from a man aged 25-45 years in good health and CMV-seronegative. CDR3s include the opening cysteine and the closing phenylalanine or tryptophan. The D gene is left open where the match is weak. Expanded clones get a size class; other rows say once, few or many, or leave the size out.

clone_size,cdr3_length,d_call,v_call,j_call,cdr3_nt,cdr3_aa
-,12,-,TRBV29-1,TRBJ2-7,TGCAGCGGGACGCAGGGCCCCTACGAGCAGTACTTC,CSGTQGPYEQYF
-,12,-,TRBV21-1,TRBJ1-5,TGTGCCAGCCATACGGTGAATCAGCCCCAGCATTTT,CASHTVNQPQHF
-,12,-,TRBV5-1,TRBJ1-2,TGCGCCAGCAGCTCCGAGCTCTATGGCTACACCTTC,CASSSELYGYTF
-,13,-,TRBV11-3,TRBJ1-5,TGTGCCAGCAGCACTAACCAGTTTCAGCCCCAGCATTTT,CASSTNQFQPQHF
-,13,-,TRBV30,TRBJ2-5,TGTGCCTGGAGTGGGGCCGAGCAAGAGACCCAGTACTTC,CAWSGAEQETQYF
few,16,-,TRBV5-5,TRBJ1-6,TGTGCCAGCACCCCGCCGTTACAAGAAAGAAATTCACCCCTCCACTTT,CASTPPLQERNSPLHF
-,16,TRBD2,TRBV9,TRBJ2-3,TGTGCCAGCAGCCCGCAGACTAGCGGGGGCACAGATACGCAGTATTTT,CASSPQTSGGTDTQYF
-,15,TRBD1,TRBV7-9,TRBJ2-7,TGTGCCAGCAGCTTTTGGACAGGGATCTCCTACGAGCAGTACTTC,CASSFWTGISYEQYF
-,14,-,TRBV7-3,TRBJ1-1,TGTGCCAGCAGCTTATACTCCAGGGGCACTGAAGCTTTCTTT,CASSLYSRGTEAFF
once,14,-,TRBV5-5,TRBJ1-1,TGTGCCAGCAGCTTCCCTGGGGGGAGCACTGAAGCTTTCTTT,CASSFPGGSTEAFF
-,14,-,TRBV5-1,TRBJ2-5,TGCGCCAGCAGCTTGCACGCGATCCAAGAGACCCAGTACTTC,CASSLHAIQETQYF
-,14,TRBD1,TRBV6-1,TRBJ1-2,TGTGCCAGCAGTGAAGCTTGGACAGGGGACCCTCACACCTTC,CASSEAWTGDPHTF
-,13,-,TRBV5-4,TRBJ1-2,TGTGCCAGCAGCTTGGAGTCCAGGGTAGGCTACACCTTC,CASSLESRVGYTF
-,15,-,TRBV2,TRBJ2-2,TGTGCCAGCAGTGAGGGCGGGGCGAACACCGGGGAGCTGTTTTTT,CASSEGGANTGELFF
once,13,-,TRBV12-5,TRBJ2-2,TGTGCTAGTGGTTTGTCAGGTCCCGGGGAGCTGTTTTTT,CASGLSGPGELFF
-,14,-,TRBV2,TRBJ2-1,TGTGCCAGCAGGCCGACACTTACCTACAATGAGCAGTTCTTC,CASRPTLTYNEQFF
-,13,TRBD1,TRBV2,TRBJ1-2,TGTGCCAGCAGCGTGACAGGGGCCGAAGGCTACACCTTC,CASSVTGAEGYTF
-,15,-,TRBV9,TRBJ2-6,TGTGCCAGCAGCGTAGCAGTCTCTGGGGCCAACGTCCTGACTTTC,CASSVAVSGANVLTF
-,16,TRBD1,TRBV5-1,TRBJ2-6,TGCGCCAGCAGCCCCGGACAGGGCTCTGGGGCCAACGTCCTGACTTTC,CASSPGQGSGANVLTF
-,12,-,TRBV7-9,TRBJ1-1,TGTTCCAGCAGCCGGGACAATTTCGGAGCTTTCTTT,CSSSRDNFGAFF
-,18,-,TRBV7-8,TRBJ2-2,TGTGCCAGCAGCTTAGCCCGTATATGGACTACGAACACCGGGGAGCTGTTTTTT,CASSLARIWTTNTGELFF
few,14,TRBD1,TRBV28,TRBJ2-3,TGTGCCATAAACACAGGGGGCGTGACAGATACGCAGTATTTT,CAINTGGVTDTQYF